These T cell receptor beta chains were read from a single sample in a study of OX40 agonist ivuxolimab in advanced cancers. Sequencing used immunoSEQ multiplex PCR; TCRdb keeps in-frame clones, though not all of them. The sample consists of roughly 54,000 clones, roughly four fifths of them appearing once. Sequencing used CD4+ or CD8+ T cells sorted from blood, obtained in a trial of the OX40 agonist ivuxolimab. The receptors were sampled from an adult with an advanced solid tumor such as melanoma, head and neck, liver or kidney cancer. Each CDR3 is given with its conserved first and last residue. D genes are given only for firm matches. The size field is filled for only some rows; it gives once, few, many or a size class.

j_call: TRBJ2-1; cdr3_length: 17; v_call: TRBV7-9; clone_size: NA; d_call: TRBD2; cdr3_nt: TGTGCCAGCAGCTTAAAAAGGCGGCTAGCGGTTAACAATGAGCAGTTCTTC; cdr3_aa: CASSLKRRLAVNNEQFF
j_call: TRBJ2-2; cdr3_length: 13; v_call: TRBV6-6; clone_size: NA; d_call: NA; cdr3_nt: TGTGCCAGCAGTTACGAGCTCACCGGGGAGCTGTTTTTT; cdr3_aa: CASSYELTGELFF
j_call: TRBJ2-7; cdr3_length: 14; v_call: TRBV6-5; clone_size: NA; d_call: NA; cdr3_nt: TGTGCCAGCAGTCTACTAGACAGAACCTACGAGCAGTACTTC; cdr3_aa: CASSLLDRTYEQYF
j_call: TRBJ2-7; cdr3_length: 14; v_call: TRBV2; clone_size: NA; d_call: NA; cdr3_nt: TGTGCCAGCAAGGGTGGGGGAAACCGCTACGAGCAGTACTTC; cdr3_aa: CASKGGGNRYEQYF
j_call: TRBJ1-2; cdr3_length: 13; v_call: TRBV2; clone_size: NA; d_call: TRBD1; cdr3_nt: TGTGCCAGCAGCACAGGGGATAACTATGGCTACACCTTC; cdr3_aa: CASSTGDNYGYTF
j_call: TRBJ1-4; cdr3_length: 15; v_call: TRBV5-1; clone_size: once; d_call: TRBD1; cdr3_nt: TGCGCCAGCAGCTGGACAGGGGCAACTAATGAAAAACTGTTTTTT; cdr3_aa: CASSWTGATNEKLFF
j_call: TRBJ2-2; cdr3_length: 14; v_call: TRBV7-2; clone_size: NA; d_call: NA; cdr3_nt: TGTGCCAGCAGCCCCTCGGGGATAACCGGGGAGCTGTTTTTT; cdr3_aa: CASSPSGITGELFF
j_call: TRBJ2-3; cdr3_length: 13; v_call: TRBV4-3; clone_size: NA; d_call: NA; cdr3_nt: TGCGCCAGCAGCCCGTCTAGCACAGATACGCAGTATTTT; cdr3_aa: CASSPSSTDTQYF
j_call: TRBJ1-2; cdr3_length: 14; v_call: TRBV15; clone_size: NA; d_call: NA; cdr3_nt: TGTGCCACCAGCTTAGGACAGCCTAACTATGGCTACACCTTC; cdr3_aa: CATSLGQPNYGYTF
j_call: TRBJ2-2; cdr3_length: 16; v_call: TRBV7-6; clone_size: once; d_call: NA; cdr3_nt: TGTGCCAGCAGCTCAACCCTCCGGAGGGGCACCGGGGAGCTGTTTTTT; cdr3_aa: CASSSTLRRGTGELFF
j_call: TRBJ2-7; cdr3_length: 17; v_call: TRBV11-2; clone_size: NA; d_call: NA; cdr3_nt: TGTGCCAGCAGCTTAGTTTTTTCTCTCACTAATGTTTACGAGCAGTACTTC; cdr3_aa: CASSLVFSLTNVYEQYF
j_call: TRBJ2-7; cdr3_length: 18; v_call: TRBV7-2; clone_size: NA; d_call: TRBD2; cdr3_nt: TGTGCCAGCAGCTTATTCTCCCTGACGACTAGCGGGCTTTACGAGCAGTACTTC; cdr3_aa: CASSLFSLTTSGLYEQYF
j_call: TRBJ1-4; cdr3_length: 17; v_call: TRBV18; clone_size: NA; d_call: TRBD1; cdr3_nt: TGTGCCAGCTCACCACAACAGGGGCCCGCAACTAATGAAAAACTGTTTTTT; cdr3_aa: CASSPQQGPATNEKLFF
j_call: TRBJ1-2; cdr3_length: 13; v_call: TRBV28; clone_size: NA; d_call: NA; cdr3_nt: TGTGCCAGCATGGGTCAGACTAACTATGGCTACACCTTC; cdr3_aa: CASMGQTNYGYTF
j_call: TRBJ2-4; cdr3_length: 14; v_call: TRBV11-2; clone_size: NA; d_call: TRBD2; cdr3_nt: TGTGCCAGCAGCCTAGCGGGAGAGGGAAACATTCAGTACTTC; cdr3_aa: CASSLAGEGNIQYF
j_call: TRBJ1-2; cdr3_length: 14; v_call: TRBV6-5; clone_size: NA; d_call: TRBD1; cdr3_nt: TGTGCCAGCAGGTCCGGGACAGGGCTCTATGGCTACACCTTC; cdr3_aa: CASRSGTGLYGYTF
j_call: TRBJ1-2; cdr3_length: 12; v_call: TRBV19; clone_size: NA; d_call: NA; cdr3_nt: TGTGCCAGTAGTATAGACAACTATGGCTACACCTTC; cdr3_aa: CASSIDNYGYTF
j_call: TRBJ1-2; cdr3_length: 14; v_call: TRBV6-5; clone_size: NA; d_call: TRBD1; cdr3_nt: TGTGCCAGCAGTTGGGGGACAGGTGCCGGGGGCTACACCTTC; cdr3_aa: CASSWGTGAGGYTF
j_call: TRBJ2-7; cdr3_length: 16; v_call: TRBV7-2; clone_size: NA; d_call: TRBD1; cdr3_nt: TGTGCCAGCAGCTTGGGCGGGACAGGGCGGTCCTACGAGCAGTACTTC; cdr3_aa: CASSLGGTGRSYEQYF
j_call: TRBJ2-7; cdr3_length: 18; v_call: TRBV7-2; clone_size: NA; d_call: TRBD2; cdr3_nt: TGTGCCAGCAGCTTAAAGCTCACCCATCGGGGGGAGAGTTACGAGCAGTACTTC; cdr3_aa: CASSLKLTHRGESYEQYF
j_call: TRBJ1-5; cdr3_length: 17; v_call: TRBV10-2; clone_size: NA; d_call: TRBD1; cdr3_nt: TGCGCCAGCAGGAAACTGGACAGGGTAGAAGGCAATCAGCCCCAGCATTTT; cdr3_aa: CASRKLDRVEGNQPQHF
j_call: TRBJ2-3; cdr3_length: 14; v_call: TRBV19; clone_size: NA; d_call: NA; cdr3_nt: TGTGCCAGTGGTATATCCAGGAAGATGGATACGCAGTATTTT; cdr3_aa: CASGISRKMDTQYF
j_call: TRBJ2-5; cdr3_length: 14; v_call: TRBV4-3; clone_size: NA; d_call: TRBD2; cdr3_nt: TGCGCCAGCAGCCTCGGACTAGCAGAAGAGACCCAGTACTTC; cdr3_aa: CASSLGLAEETQYF
j_call: TRBJ2-7; cdr3_length: 13; v_call: TRBV6-5; clone_size: NA; d_call: TRBD1; cdr3_nt: TGTGCCAGCAGCCTACAGGGGGCTGGCGAGCAGTACTTC; cdr3_aa: CASSLQGAGEQYF
j_call: TRBJ1-1; cdr3_length: 16; v_call: TRBV28; clone_size: once; d_call: NA; cdr3_nt: TGTGCCAGCAGTTTCCAACGACTTGGGGTGGTTACTGAAGCTTTCTTT; cdr3_aa: CASSFQRLGVVTEAFF
j_call: TRBJ2-7; cdr3_length: 16; v_call: TRBV5-1; clone_size: NA; d_call: TRBD1; cdr3_nt: TGCGCCAGCAGCCTCGACCCGGGACAGGGGCCTTCCGAGCAGTACTTC; cdr3_aa: CASSLDPGQGPSEQYF
j_call: TRBJ2-3; cdr3_length: 19; v_call: TRBV9; clone_size: NA; d_call: TRBD2; cdr3_nt: TGTGCCAGCAGCGTAGAAGTCACTAGCGGGAGGGCCGGTGCAGATACGCAGTATTTT; cdr3_aa: CASSVEVTSGRAGADTQYF
j_call: TRBJ2-1; cdr3_length: 15; v_call: TRBV5-4; clone_size: once; d_call: TRBD1; cdr3_nt: TGTGCCAGCAGCTTTCGGGACAGGTTACGGAATGAGCAGTTCTTC; cdr3_aa: CASSFRDRLRNEQFF
j_call: TRBJ2-3; cdr3_length: 16; v_call: TRBV5-4; clone_size: once; d_call: TRBD2; cdr3_nt: TGTGCCAGCAGCTTGGCAGGGACTACCTTCACAGATACGCAGTATTTT; cdr3_aa: CASSLAGTTFTDTQYF
j_call: TRBJ2-7; cdr3_length: 14; v_call: TRBV18; clone_size: NA; d_call: NA; cdr3_nt: TGTGCCAGCTCGGACAGCGGTGGAACGGGAGAGCAGTACTTC; cdr3_aa: CASSDSGGTGEQYF
j_call: TRBJ1-5; cdr3_length: 15; v_call: TRBV5-8; clone_size: once; d_call: TRBD1; cdr3_nt: TGTGCCAGCAGCTTGGGGGACAGGAAAGATCAGCCCCAGCATTTT; cdr3_aa: CASSLGDRKDQPQHF
j_call: TRBJ1-1; cdr3_length: 15; v_call: TRBV5-1; clone_size: once; d_call: NA; cdr3_nt: TGCGCCAGCAGCTTGGGGGACTATTACGACACTGAAGCTTTCTTT; cdr3_aa: CASSLGDYYDTEAFF
j_call: TRBJ1-2; cdr3_length: 13; v_call: TRBV7-9; clone_size: NA; d_call: NA; cdr3_nt: TGTGCCAGCAGCCCCTCGGGTTCCGCTGGCTACACCTTC; cdr3_aa: CASSPSGSAGYTF
j_call: TRBJ2-1; cdr3_length: 11; v_call: TRBV28; clone_size: NA; d_call: NA; cdr3_nt: TGTGCCAGCAGTTCGGACAATGAGCAGTTCTTC; cdr3_aa: CASSSDNEQFF
j_call: TRBJ1-4; cdr3_length: 15; v_call: TRBV7-2; clone_size: NA; d_call: TRBD1; cdr3_nt: TGTGCCAGCAGCAGCTCGACAGGGGGGACGGAAAAACTGTTTTTT; cdr3_aa: CASSSSTGGTEKLFF
j_call: TRBJ2-7; cdr3_length: 15; v_call: TRBV10-3; clone_size: NA; d_call: TRBD2; cdr3_nt: TGTGCCATCAGTGATTCTACTAGCGGGAGTTACGAGCAGTACTTC; cdr3_aa: CAISDSTSGSYEQYF
j_call: TRBJ2-3; cdr3_length: 13; v_call: TRBV10-3; clone_size: NA; d_call: NA; cdr3_nt: TGTGCCATCAGTGAGTCAGTCACAGATACGCAGTATTTT; cdr3_aa: CAISESVTDTQYF
j_call: TRBJ2-7; cdr3_length: 17; v_call: TRBV4-2; clone_size: NA; d_call: NA; cdr3_nt: TGTGCCAGCAGCCAGGGTTTATTGGACGACCGCTCCTACGAGCAGTACTTC; cdr3_aa: CASSQGLLDDRSYEQYF
j_call: TRBJ2-5; cdr3_length: 14; v_call: TRBV7-7; clone_size: NA; d_call: NA; cdr3_nt: TGTGCCAGCAGCTTAGGTGCAGGGCTGGAGACCCAGTACTTC; cdr3_aa: CASSLGAGLETQYF
j_call: TRBJ1-2; cdr3_length: 13; v_call: TRBV28; clone_size: NA; d_call: NA; cdr3_nt: TGTGCCAGCAGTTTAGGGGTGTTGTATGGCTACACCTTC; cdr3_aa: CASSLGVLYGYTF
j_call: TRBJ2-7; cdr3_length: 14; v_call: TRBV5-5; clone_size: NA; d_call: NA; cdr3_nt: TGTGCCAGCAGCTTGGGGGGAAGAGCCTACGAGCAGTACTTC; cdr3_aa: CASSLGGRAYEQYF
j_call: TRBJ2-7; cdr3_length: 15; v_call: TRBV11-2; clone_size: NA; d_call: TRBD1; cdr3_nt: TGTGCCAGCAGCCCCCGGACAGGGGGTACCTACGAGCAGTACTTC; cdr3_aa: CASSPRTGGTYEQYF
j_call: TRBJ2-5; cdr3_length: 12; v_call: TRBV11-2; clone_size: NA; d_call: NA; cdr3_nt: TGTGCCAGCAGCTTAGATTCGGAGACCCAGTACTTC; cdr3_aa: CASSLDSETQYF
j_call: TRBJ2-5; cdr3_length: 16; v_call: TRBV2; clone_size: NA; d_call: TRBD1; cdr3_nt: TGTGCCAGCAGTGAAATGGCAGGGGGCGAGGGAGAGACCCAGTACTTC; cdr3_aa: CASSEMAGGEGETQYF
j_call: TRBJ2-2; cdr3_length: 14; v_call: TRBV18; clone_size: medium-sized; d_call: NA; cdr3_nt: TGTGCCAGCTCACCTGTACCCTACACCGGGGAGCTGTTTTTT; cdr3_aa: CASSPVPYTGELFF
j_call: TRBJ2-7; cdr3_length: 17; v_call: TRBV5-1; clone_size: NA; d_call: TRBD1; cdr3_nt: TGCGCCAGCAGCTCGCTACCCCCGGGACAGTTTTCCTACGAGCAGTACTTC; cdr3_aa: CASSSLPPGQFSYEQYF